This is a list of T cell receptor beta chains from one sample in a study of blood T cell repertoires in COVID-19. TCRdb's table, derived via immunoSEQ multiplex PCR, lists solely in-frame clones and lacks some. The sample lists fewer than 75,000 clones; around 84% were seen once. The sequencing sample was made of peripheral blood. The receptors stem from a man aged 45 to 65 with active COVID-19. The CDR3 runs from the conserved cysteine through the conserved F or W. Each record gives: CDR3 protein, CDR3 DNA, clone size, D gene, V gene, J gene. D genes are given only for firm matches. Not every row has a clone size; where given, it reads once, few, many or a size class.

CSASPLVGELFF	TGCAGTGCTAGTCCCCTTGTCGGGGAGCTGTTTTTT	NA	NA	TRBV20-1	TRBJ2-2
CASSVGHLTAGPNTGELFF	TGCGCCAGCAGTGTAGGACACCTTACAGCGGGGCCAAACACCGGGGAGCTGTTTTTT	once	TRBD2	TRBV10-1	TRBJ2-2
CASRRDSSNTEAFF	TGTGCCAGCAGACGGGACAGCTCGAACACTGAAGCTTTCTTT	few	TRBD1	TRBV6-6	TRBJ1-1
CASRQLLGSYNSPLHF	TGTGCCAGTCGACAACTACTAGGATCCTATAATTCACCCCTCCACTTT	NA	NA	TRBV19	TRBJ1-6
CASSLSGGKIRNTEAFF	TGCGCCAGCAGCTTATCAGGGGGGAAAATAAGGAACACTGAAGCTTTCTTT	NA	TRBD1	TRBV5-1	TRBJ1-1
CASSLAGLEQYF	TGCGCCAGCAGCTTGGCTGGGCTCGAGCAGTACTTC	few	NA	TRBV5-1	TRBJ2-7
CASSFEGLGTDTQYF	TGCGCCAGCAGCTTCGAGGGCCTGGGCACAGATACGCAGTATTTT	NA	NA	TRBV5-1	TRBJ2-3
CASSDFLPTVSGNTIYF	TGCGCCAGCAGTGATTTTTTACCGACAGTCTCTGGAAACACCATATATTTT	NA	NA	TRBV10-2	TRBJ1-3
CASSIRRENTEAFF	TGTGCCAGTAGTATCAGACGGGAGAACACTGAAGCTTTCTTT	once	NA	TRBV19	TRBJ1-1
CASSPGQGVNSPLHF	TGTGCCAGCAGCCCCGGACAGGGGGTCAATTCACCCCTCCACTTT	NA	TRBD1	TRBV5-5	TRBJ1-6
CASSPGHFGPSEQFF	TGTGCCAGCAGCCCGGGACATTTTGGCCCAAGTGAGCAGTTCTTC	NA	NA	TRBV7-8	TRBJ2-1
CASSPPIHGVGQAGELFF	TGTGCCAGCTCACCACCGATCCATGGCGTCGGACAGGCCGGGGAGCTGTTTTTT	NA	TRBD1	TRBV18	TRBJ2-2
CASSYSWRAKQPQHF	TGTGCCAGCAGTTACTCATGGAGGGCTAAGCAGCCCCAGCATTTT	NA	NA	TRBV6-5	TRBJ1-5
CASGTGTDTQYF	TGTGCCAGCGGGACAGGCACAGATACGCAGTATTTT	NA	TRBD1	TRBV19	TRBJ2-3
CASSYSRTGKNIQYF	TGTGCCAGCAGTTACTCACGGACAGGCAAAAACATTCAGTACTTC	NA	TRBD1	TRBV6-5	TRBJ2-4
CASSQSQTGTNQPQHF	TGCGCCAGCAGCCAAAGTCAGACAGGGACGAATCAGCCCCAGCATTTT	NA	TRBD1	TRBV4-1	TRBJ1-5
CASSISANTGELFF	TGTGCCAGTAGTATAAGCGCGAACACCGGGGAGCTGTTTTTT	NA	NA	TRBV19	TRBJ2-2
CASSPGLAGEQYF	TGTGCCAGCTCACCCGGACTAGCGGGGGAGCAGTACTTC	NA	TRBD2	TRBV18	TRBJ2-7
CAIGTGPNSPLHF	TGTGCCATCGGAACAGGTCCTAATTCACCCCTCCACTTT	NA	NA	TRBV10-3	TRBJ1-6
CASSLGGQTNTEAFF	TGTGCCAGCAGCCTAGGGGGACAGACGAACACTGAAGCTTTCTTT	NA	TRBD1	TRBV28	TRBJ1-1
CASSDFPGRGEQFF	TGTGCCAGCAGTGACTTTCCAGGTAGGGGTGAGCAGTTCTTC	NA	NA	TRBV6-4	TRBJ2-1
CASSYEVLNTEAFF	TGCGCCAGCAGCTATGAGGTCCTCAACACTGAAGCTTTCTTT	NA	NA	TRBV5-1	TRBJ1-1
CASSEGFLAGGGETQYF	TGTGCCAGTAGCGAGGGGTTTTTAGCAGGGGGCGGTGAGACCCAGTACTTC	once	TRBD1	TRBV19	TRBJ2-5
CASRKQGSNEKLFF	TGTGCCAGCAGAAAACAGGGGTCTAATGAAAAACTGTTTTTT	NA	TRBD1	TRBV6-5	TRBJ1-4
CASSSIPTTANTEAFF	TGTGCCAGCAGCTCTATACCGACGACAGCGAACACTGAAGCTTTCTTT	NA	NA	TRBV7-9	TRBJ1-1
CATSDPSGRAYNEQFF	TGTGCCACCAGTGACCCCAGCGGGAGAGCCTACAATGAGCAGTTCTTC	NA	TRBD2	TRBV24-1	TRBJ2-1
CASSEALKGVGYTF	TGTGCCAGCAGTGAAGCGCTTAAGGGGGTTGGCTACACCTTC	NA	NA	TRBV2	TRBJ1-2
CASSRRTQGKRDYGYTF	TGTGCCAGCAGCCGGAGAACACAGGGAAAAAGGGACTATGGCTACACCTTC	once	NA	TRBV3-1/TRBV3-2	TRBJ1-2
CSVTRGWGSYNEQFF	TGCAGCGTAACCAGGGGGTGGGGCTCCTACAATGAGCAGTTCTTC	few	TRBD1	TRBV29-1	TRBJ2-1
CASSLEGQGSYNEQFF	TGCGCCAGCAGCTTGGAAGGACAGGGGAGCTACAATGAGCAGTTCTTC	NA	TRBD1	TRBV5-1	TRBJ2-1
CASSLPWPTEAFF	TGTGCCAGCAGCTTACCTTGGCCCACTGAAGCTTTCTTT	NA	NA	TRBV7-2	TRBJ1-1
CASTARVRGGYTF	TGTGCCAGCACTGCCAGGGTCCGTGGGGGCTACACCTTC	NA	NA	TRBV28	TRBJ1-2
CASSTYTGLETQYF	TGCGCCAGCAGCACATACACAGGGTTGGAGACCCAGTACTTC	NA	NA	TRBV5-1	TRBJ2-5
CASSATTKTCFF	TGTGCCAGCAGCGCCACTACCAAAACTTGCTTCTTC	NA	NA	TRBV7-2	TRBJ2-1
CSVKRTSGRLETQYF	TGCAGCGTCAAAAGGACTAGCGGGAGGTTAGAGACCCAGTACTTC	NA	TRBD2	TRBV29-1	TRBJ2-5
CASSKSRGYEQYF	TGTGCCAGCAGTAAAAGCAGGGGCTACGAGCAGTACTTC	NA	NA	TRBV13	TRBJ2-7
CASRYATSGGQFF	TGTGCCAGCAGATACGCTACTAGCGGGGGGCAGTTCTTC	NA	TRBD2	TRBV11-2	TRBJ2-1
CASSLGLAGPTDTQYF	TGTGCCAGCAGCTTAGGACTAGCGGGCCCCACAGATACGCAGTATTTT	NA	TRBD2	TRBV7-9	TRBJ2-3
CASSPGSNQPQHF	TGTGCCAGCAGCCCGGGGTCCAATCAGCCCCAGCATTTT	few	NA	TRBV6-5	TRBJ1-5
CASSLLAGGPYEQYF	TGCGCCAGCAGCTTGTTAGCGGGGGGGCCTTACGAGCAGTACTTC	NA	TRBD2	TRBV5-1	TRBJ2-7